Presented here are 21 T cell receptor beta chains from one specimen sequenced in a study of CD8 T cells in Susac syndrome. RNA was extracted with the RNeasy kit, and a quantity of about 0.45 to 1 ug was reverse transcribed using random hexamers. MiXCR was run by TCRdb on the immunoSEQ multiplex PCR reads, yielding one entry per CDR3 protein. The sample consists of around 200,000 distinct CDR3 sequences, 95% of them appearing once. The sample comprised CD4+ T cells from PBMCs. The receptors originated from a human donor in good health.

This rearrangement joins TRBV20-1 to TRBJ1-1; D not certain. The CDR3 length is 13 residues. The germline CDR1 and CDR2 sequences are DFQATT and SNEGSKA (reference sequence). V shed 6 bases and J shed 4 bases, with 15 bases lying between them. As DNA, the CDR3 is TGCAGTGCCCGAAAGGGATTGGGCACTGAAGCTTTCTTT. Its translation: CSARKGLGTEAFF.

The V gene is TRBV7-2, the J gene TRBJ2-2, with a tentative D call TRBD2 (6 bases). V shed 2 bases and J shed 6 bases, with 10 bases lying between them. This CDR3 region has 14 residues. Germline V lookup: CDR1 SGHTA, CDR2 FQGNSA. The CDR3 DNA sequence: TGTGCCAGCAGCTTACGGCGGGGTTCCGGGGAGCTGTTTTTT. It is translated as CASSLRRGSGELFF.

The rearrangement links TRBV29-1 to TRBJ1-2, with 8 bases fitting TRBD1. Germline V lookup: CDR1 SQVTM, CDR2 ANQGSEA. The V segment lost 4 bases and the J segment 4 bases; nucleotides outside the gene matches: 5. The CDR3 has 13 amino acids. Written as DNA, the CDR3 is TGCAGCGTTGCCCCGACAGGGGCCTATGGCTACACCTTC. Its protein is CSVAPTGAYGYTF.

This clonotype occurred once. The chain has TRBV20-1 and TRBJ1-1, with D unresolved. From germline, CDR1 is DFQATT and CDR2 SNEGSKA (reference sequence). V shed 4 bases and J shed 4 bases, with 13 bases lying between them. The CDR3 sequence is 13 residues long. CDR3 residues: CSAKRSVSTEAFF. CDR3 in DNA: TGCAGTGCTAAGCGGTCCGTGAGCACTGAAGCTTTCTTT.

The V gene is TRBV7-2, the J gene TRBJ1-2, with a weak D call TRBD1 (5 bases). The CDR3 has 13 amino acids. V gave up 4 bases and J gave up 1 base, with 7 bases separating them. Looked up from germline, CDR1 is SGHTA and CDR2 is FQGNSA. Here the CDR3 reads CASSWDGNYGYTF. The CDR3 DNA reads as TGTGCCAGCAGCTGGGACGGTAACTATGGCTACACCTTC.

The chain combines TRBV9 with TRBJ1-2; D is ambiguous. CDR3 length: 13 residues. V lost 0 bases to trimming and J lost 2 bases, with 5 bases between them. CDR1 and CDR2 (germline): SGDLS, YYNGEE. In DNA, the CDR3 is TGTGCCAGCAGCGTAGAAGTAAACTATGGCTACACCTTC. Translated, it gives CASSVEVNYGYTF.

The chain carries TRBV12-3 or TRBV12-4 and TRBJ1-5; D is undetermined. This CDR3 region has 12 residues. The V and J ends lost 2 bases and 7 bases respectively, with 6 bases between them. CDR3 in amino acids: CASSLPLQPQHF. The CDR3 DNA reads TGTGCCAGCAGTTTACCCCTACAGCCCCAGCATTTT.

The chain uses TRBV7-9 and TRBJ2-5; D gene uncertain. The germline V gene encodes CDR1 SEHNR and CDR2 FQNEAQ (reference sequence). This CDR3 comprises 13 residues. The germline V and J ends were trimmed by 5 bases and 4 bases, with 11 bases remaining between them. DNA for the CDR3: TGTGCCAGCAGCCCTTGGCACGGAGAGACCCAGTACTTC. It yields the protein CASSPWHGETQYF.

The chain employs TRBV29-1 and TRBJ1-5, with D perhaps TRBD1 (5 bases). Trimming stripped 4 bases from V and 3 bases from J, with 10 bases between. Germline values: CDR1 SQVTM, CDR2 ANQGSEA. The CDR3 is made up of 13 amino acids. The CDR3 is CSVVPGLNQPQHF. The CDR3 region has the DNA TGCAGCGTTGTTCCGGGACTCAATCAGCCCCAGCATTTT.

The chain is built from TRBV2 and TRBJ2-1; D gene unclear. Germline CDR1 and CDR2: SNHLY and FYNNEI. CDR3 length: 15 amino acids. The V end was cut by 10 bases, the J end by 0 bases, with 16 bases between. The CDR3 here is CATKGTMSSYNEQFF. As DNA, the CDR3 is TGTGCCACCAAGGGAACTATGAGCTCCTACAATGAGCAGTTCTTC.

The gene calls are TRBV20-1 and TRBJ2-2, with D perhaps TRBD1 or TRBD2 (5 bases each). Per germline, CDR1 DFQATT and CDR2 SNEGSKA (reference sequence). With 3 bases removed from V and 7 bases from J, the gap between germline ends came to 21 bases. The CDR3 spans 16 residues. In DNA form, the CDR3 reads TGCAGTGCTAGTGTCAAGTTCGGGGCAGCAAGCGGGGAGCTGTTTTTT. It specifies CSASVKFGAASGELFF.

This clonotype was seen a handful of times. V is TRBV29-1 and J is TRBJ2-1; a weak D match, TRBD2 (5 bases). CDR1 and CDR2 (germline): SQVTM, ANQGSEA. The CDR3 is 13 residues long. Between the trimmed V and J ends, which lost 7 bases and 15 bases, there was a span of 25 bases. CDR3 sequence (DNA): TGCAGCGCTACCCGTCGGGGAAGCGCCGTGAGGTTCTTC. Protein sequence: CSATRRGSAVRFF.

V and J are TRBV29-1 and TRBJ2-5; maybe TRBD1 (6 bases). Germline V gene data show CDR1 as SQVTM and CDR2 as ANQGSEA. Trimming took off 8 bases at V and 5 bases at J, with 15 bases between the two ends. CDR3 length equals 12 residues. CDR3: CSLGQSQETQYF. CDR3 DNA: TGCAGCCTCGGACAGAGTCAGGAGACCCAGTACTTC.

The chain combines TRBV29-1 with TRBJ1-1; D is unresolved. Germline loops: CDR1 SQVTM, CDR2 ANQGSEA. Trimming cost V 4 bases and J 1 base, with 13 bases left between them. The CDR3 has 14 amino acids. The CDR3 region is CSVAEVSWNTEAFF. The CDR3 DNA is TGCAGCGTTGCAGAAGTAAGTTGGAACACTGAAGCTTTCTTT.

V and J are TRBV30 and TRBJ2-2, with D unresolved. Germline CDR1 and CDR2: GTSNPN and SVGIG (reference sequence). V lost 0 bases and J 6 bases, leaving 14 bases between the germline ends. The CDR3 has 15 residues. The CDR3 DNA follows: TGTGCCTGGAGTGTAGGCAGGTTAAACCCCGGGGAGCTGTTTTTT. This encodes CAWSVGRLNPGELFF.

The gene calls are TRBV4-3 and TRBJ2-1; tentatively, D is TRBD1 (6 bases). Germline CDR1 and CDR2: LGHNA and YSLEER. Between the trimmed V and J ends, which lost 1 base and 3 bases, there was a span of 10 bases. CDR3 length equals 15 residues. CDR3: CASSQAQGYYNEQFF. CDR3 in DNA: TGCGCCAGCAGCCAAGCCCAGGGGTACTACAATGAGCAGTTCTTC.

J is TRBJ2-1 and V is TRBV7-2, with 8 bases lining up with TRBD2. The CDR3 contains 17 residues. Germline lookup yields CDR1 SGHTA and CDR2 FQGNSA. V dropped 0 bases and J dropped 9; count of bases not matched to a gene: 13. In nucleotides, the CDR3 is TGTGCCAGCAGCTTAGCTCAGCGGGGGACCGACGCGTCTGAGCAGTTCTTC. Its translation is CASSLAQRGTDASEQFF.

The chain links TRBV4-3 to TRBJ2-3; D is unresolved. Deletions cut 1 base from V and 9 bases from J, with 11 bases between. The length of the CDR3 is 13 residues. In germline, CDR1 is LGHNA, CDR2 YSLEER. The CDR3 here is CASSQVFSLTQYF. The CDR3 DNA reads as TGCGCCAGCAGCCAAGTCTTTAGTTTGACGCAGTATTTT.

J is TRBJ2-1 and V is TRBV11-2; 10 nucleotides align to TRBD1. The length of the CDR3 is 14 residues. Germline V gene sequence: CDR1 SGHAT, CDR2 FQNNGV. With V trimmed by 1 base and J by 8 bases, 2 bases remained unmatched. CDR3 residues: CASSLGTGGYEQFF. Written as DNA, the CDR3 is TGTGCCAGCAGCTTAGGGACAGGGGGATATGAGCAGTTCTTC.

CDR3 protein: CASSPRPQETQYF. The CDR3, as DNA: TGTGCCAGCAGCCCCCGCCCTCAAGAGACCCAGTACTTC. J is TRBJ2-5 and V is TRBV3-1; D ambiguous. The CDR3 has 13 residues. V lost 4 bases and J 2 bases, leaving 8 bases between the germline ends. Germline V lookup: CDR1 LGHDT, CDR2 YNNKEL (reference sequence).

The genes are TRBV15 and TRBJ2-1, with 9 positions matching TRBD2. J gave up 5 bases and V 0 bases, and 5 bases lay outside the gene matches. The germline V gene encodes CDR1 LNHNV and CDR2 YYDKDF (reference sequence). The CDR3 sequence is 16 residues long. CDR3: CATSREPGLANNEQFF. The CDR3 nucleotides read TGTGCCACCAGCAGAGAACCGGGACTAGCCAACAATGAGCAGTTCTTC.